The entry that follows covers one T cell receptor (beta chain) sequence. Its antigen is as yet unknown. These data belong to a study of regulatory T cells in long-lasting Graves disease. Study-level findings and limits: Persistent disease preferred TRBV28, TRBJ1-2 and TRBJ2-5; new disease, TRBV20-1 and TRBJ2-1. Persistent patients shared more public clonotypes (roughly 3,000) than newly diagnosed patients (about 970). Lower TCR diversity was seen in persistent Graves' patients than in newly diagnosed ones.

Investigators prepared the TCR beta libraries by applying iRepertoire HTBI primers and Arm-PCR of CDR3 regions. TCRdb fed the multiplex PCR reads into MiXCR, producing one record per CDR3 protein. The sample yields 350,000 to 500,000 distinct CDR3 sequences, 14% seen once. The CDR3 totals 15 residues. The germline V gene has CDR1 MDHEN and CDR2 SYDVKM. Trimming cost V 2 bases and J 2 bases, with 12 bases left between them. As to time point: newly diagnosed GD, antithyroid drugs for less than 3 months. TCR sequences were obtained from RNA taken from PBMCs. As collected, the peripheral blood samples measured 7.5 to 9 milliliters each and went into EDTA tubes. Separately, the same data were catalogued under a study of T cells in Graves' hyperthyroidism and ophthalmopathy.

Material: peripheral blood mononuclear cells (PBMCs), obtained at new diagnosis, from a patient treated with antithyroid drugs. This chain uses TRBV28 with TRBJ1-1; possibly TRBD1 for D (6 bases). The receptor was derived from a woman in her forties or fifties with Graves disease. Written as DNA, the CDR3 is TGTGCCAGCAGTTTAAGGGGGGGGCTTAACACTGAAGCTTTCTTT. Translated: CASSLRGGLNTEAFF.